This TCR beta chain was recovered during a study of blood T cell repertoires in COVID-19. Study background: Samples taken during acute and convalescent COVID-19 were collected in the United States, Italy and Spain. T cells, B-cell-depleted T cells, or PBMCs supplied cDNA or gDNA.

As handled by the study authors: Amplified reference gene primers provided the basis for estimating nucleated cell counts. Profiling relied on immunoSEQ multiplex PCR, and the TCRdb table lists in-frame clones only, not all of them. The DNA gave D and trimming, while V, J and clone size come from that table. The sample holds tens of thousands of clones, roughly 87% seen once. The TCR originated in a male donor with acute or convalescent COVID-19. Specimen: peripheral blood.

CDR3 protein: CASSVTGDRVHEQYF. CDR3 bases: TGTGCCAGCAGTGTCACAGGGGACAGGGTCCACGAGCAGTACTTC. The chain employs TRBV2 and TRBJ2-7; the match to TRBD1 covers 9 bases. Germline lookup yields CDR1 SNHLY and CDR2 FYNNEI. The length of the CDR3 is 15 residues. V lost 4 bases and J lost 5; bases outside the gene matches: 9.